This T cell receptor (beta chain) was captured in a study of T cell repertoires in cytomegalovirus infection. About the study: Carrying CMV and the relevant HLA type showed in public TCR beta signatures.

Of note for this clonotype: No antigen is known for it.

Study-wide results and limits: Based on cumulative public TCR beta family frequency, carriers of CMV plus the relevant HLA were identified. CMV-specific TCR beta clonotypes restricted by HLA-C were the ones dominating the ex vivo response.

The CDR3 is made up of 15 amino acids. Trimming took 0 bases from V and 4 from J, leaving 10 bases between them. CDR1 and CDR2 (germline): SEHNR, FQNEAQ (reference sequence). TCRdb called the reads again in MiXCR, with one record for every CDR3 protein. The data show about 530,000 distinct CDR3 sequences, with 26% seen just once and approximately 13% held by the top ten. The sequenced sample was PBMCs. The receptor's source is a human donor in good health (CMV status not recorded). Some clones in this sample may be carry-over from other donors' samples. The genes are TRBV7-9 and TRBJ2-1; D is unclear. CDR3 in amino acids: CASSLAELLYNEQFF. CDR3 in DNA: TGTGCCAGCAGCTTAGCCGAACTGCTATACAATGAGCAGTTCTTC.